This T cell receptor beta chain is drawn from a study of blood T cells in healthy people across ages. Broader study findings: Per-million-T-cell TCR beta diversity fell roughly linearly with age. TCR beta diversity was tightly associated with the proportion of naive T cells.

Healthy Caucasian individuals from Russia aged about 6 to 90 were enrolled as donors. A second PCR, run for about 7 to 11 cycles, used a sample-barcoded 5' primer plus a J-beta primer mix. Each of the cDNA molecules was tagged by a template-switch adaptor with 12 random nucleotides. TCRdb re-analysed the 5' RACE reads in MiXCR, keeping a single row per CDR3 protein. The sample contains around 800,000 distinct CDR3 sequences, roughly 46% of which appear only once. This clonotype came up a few times. Its antigen remains unknown. The CDR3 is made up of 12 amino acids. CDR1 SNHLY and CDR2 FYNNEI come from the germline V gene. V shed 4 bases and J shed 8 bases, with 10 bases lying between them.

This chain joins TRBV2 and TRBJ2-3; the D gene is possibly TRBD1 (6 bases). The sequence was collected from a man of 80 years or more in good health. The sequencing sample was made of blood. CDR3 DNA: TGTGCCAGCAGTGCAGTCAGGGGTACGCAGTATTTT. It specifies CASSAVRGTQYF.